The rows below give T cell receptor beta chains drawn from one sample of a study of cytomegalovirus exposure and HLA in healthy donors. TCRdb's copy holds only in-frame clones and misses some; the assay was immunoSEQ multiplex PCR. The table records approximately 120,000 clones, roughly 74% of them present only once. What was sequenced was PBMCs. The receptors stem from a man aged 35-49 years in good health and CMV-seronegative. Both conserved end residues are part of each CDR3. A D gene is named only where the DNA matches it firmly. For some rows the clone size is stated as once, few or many, or as a class when expanded; others skip it.

abundance	v_gene	j_gene	d_gene	CDR3nt	CDR3aa
NA	TRBV6-1	TRBJ1-6	TRBD1	TGTGCCAGCAGTGAAGCCCGGACAGGGGGCGGGTCACCCCTCCACTTT	CASSEARTGGGSPLHF
NA	TRBV21-1	TRBJ2-7	NA	TGTGCCAGCAGCAAATTTCGGGAAGAATACGAGCAGTACTTC	CASSKFREEYEQYF
NA	TRBV7-9	TRBJ1-4	TRBD1	TGTGCCAGCAGCTTGGGACAGACTAATGAAAAACTGTTTTTT	CASSLGQTNEKLFF
NA	TRBV6-6	TRBJ2-5	NA	TGTGCCAGCAGCCAACAGGGTTGGGAGACCCAGTACTTC	CASSQQGWETQYF
NA	TRBV27	TRBJ2-3	TRBD2	TGTGCCAGCAGTTTAACCCCCCCAGTTAGCGGGGACACAGATACGCAGTATTTT	CASSLTPPVSGDTDTQYF
once	TRBV9	TRBJ2-3	TRBD2	TGTGCCAGCAGCCCCGAATTGGGGGGGGGTGGCACAGATACGCAGTATTTT	CASSPELGGGGTDTQYF
NA	TRBV7-9	TRBJ1-3	TRBD1	TGTGCCAGCAGCTTGGGACAGAAGGACACCATATATTTT	CASSLGQKDTIYF
NA	TRBV5-4	TRBJ2-5	TRBD1	TGTGCCAGCCGAAGGACGACAGGGAAGTACCAAGAGACCCAGTACTTC	CASRRTTGKYQETQYF
NA	TRBV6-5	TRBJ1-6	TRBD1	TGTGCCAGCAGAACCCCGGACAGGGGATCACCCCTCCACTTT	CASRTPDRGSPLHF
NA	TRBV10-3	TRBJ1-3	NA	TGTGCCATCAGCCCCAATGAGAGAGGGACAGGAAACACCATATATTTT	CAISPNERGTGNTIYF
NA	TRBV28	TRBJ2-2	NA	TGTGCCAGCAGTTTTCCCTCCACACAGGGTGGGAATCGGAACACCGGGGAGCTGTTTTTT	CASSFPSTQGGNRNTGELFF
few	TRBV7-2	TRBJ2-7	TRBD1	TGTGCCAGCGCCCCAGGGGGCGTTCCTGCCTACGAGCAGTACTTC	CASAPGGVPAYEQYF
NA	TRBV9	TRBJ2-7	TRBD1	TGTGCCAGCAGCGCCGGGACAGGGTTGCACTACGAGCAGTACTTC	CASSAGTGLHYEQYF
NA	TRBV7-9	TRBJ1-1	NA	TGTGCCAGCAGCCCCTCGGCGGGGAACACTGAAGCTTTCTTT	CASSPSAGNTEAFF
few	TRBV4-3	TRBJ1-1	NA	TGCGCCAGCAGCCAAGATGCAGGCGGGGGGAGGACGACTGAAGCTTTCTTT	CASSQDAGGGRTTEAFF
few	TRBV11-2	TRBJ2-1	NA	TGTGCCAGCAGCTCCCCACTGGGGCTCAGATCCAATGAGCAGTTCTTC	CASSSPLGLRSNEQFF